The clone carrying this T cell receptor beta chain was observed once. The PCR made use of 60 Vbeta and 13 Jbeta primers. Per the original methods: Tens of millions of unique TCR beta chains, 10 million to 13 million of them shared, were counted by a later analysis. Measured with immunoSEQ multiplex PCR; TCRdb has only the in-frame clones, and not every one. V and J calls and clone size are as listed in that table; D and trimming were resolved from the DNA. The sample has some 140,000 clones, nearly 80% seen once; the top ten hold 9.5% to 15%. The CDR3 loop spans 17 amino acids. Trimming shortened V by 7 bases and J by 1 base, and 23 bases separated the two germline ends. Per the germline V gene, CDR1 is SQVTM and CDR2 is ANQGSEA. These data originate in a study of cytomegalovirus exposure and HLA in healthy donors.

The sequencing input was PBMCs. This TCR was recovered from a man under 40 in good health and CMV-seropositive. The chain couples TRBV29-1 to TRBJ2-1, with D tentatively TRBD2 (6 bases). The CDR3 sequence: CSGATGQGGGSYNEQFF. The CDR3 DNA follows: TGCAGCGGGGCGACCGGGCAGGGCGGAGGGTCCTACAATGAGCAGTTCTTC.